Listed here are 17 T cell receptor beta chains from one sample, sequenced in a study of shared T cell receptors in the human thymus. Sequencing used immunoSEQ multiplex PCR; TCRdb keeps in-frame clones, though not all of them. The table shows some 760,000 clones, with 70% to 90% occurring only once. The same data also contributed to another study, on human thymus T cells.

Sequenced material: thymocytes. The receptors were sampled from a girl under two years old with a congenital heart defect.

The chain recombines TRBV27 with TRBJ2-3; D unresolved. There are 14 residues in the CDR3. Trimming removed 4 bases from V and 5 bases from J, with 13 bases in between. Germline lookup yields CDR1 MNHEY and CDR2 SMNVEV (reference sequence). The CDR3 DNA reads as TGTGCCAGCAGTTCCACCGTCAGGCAAGATACGCAGTATTTT. This sequence encodes CASSSTVRQDTQYF.

The V and J genes are TRBV6-1 and TRBJ2-7; TRBD1 agrees at 7 bases. Trimming cost V 11 bases and J 4 bases; bases outside gene matches: 11. The CDR3 is 13 amino acids. Germline assignment: CDR1 MNHNS and CDR2 SASEGT. The CDR3 region has the DNA TGTGCCGGTACAGGGGCCCTCCCATACGAGCAGTACTTC. As protein: CAGTGALPYEQYF.

The genes are TRBV30 and TRBJ1-3; no clear D gene. The CDR3 runs 20 residues. Trimming stripped 0 bases from V and 0 bases from J, with 24 bases between. Germline V CDR1 and CDR2: GTSNPN, SVGIG (reference sequence). The CDR3 region has the DNA TGTGCCTGGAGTGTACTAGGACCCCGTATGACGATGTGCTCTGGAAACACCATATATTTT. It specifies CAWSVLGPRMTMCSGNTIYF.

The chain employs TRBV2 and TRBJ1-1, with a possible D match to TRBD1 (5 bases). In germline, CDR1 is SNHLY, CDR2 FYNNEI. This CDR3 spans 13 amino acids. The ends were cut back, 3 bases at V and 3 bases at J, with 8 bases in the middle. CDR3 sequence reads: CASSETAYTEAFF. In DNA form, the CDR3 reads TGTGCCAGCAGTGAGACAGCCTACACTGAAGCTTTCTTT.

This clone has only a few counts. CDR3: CSVIIHSGGLRIANTGELFF. For the CDR3, the DNA is TGCAGCGTTATCATACATAGCGGGGGGCTCCGAATCGCTAACACCGGGGAGCTGTTTTTT. This rearrangement joins TRBV29-1 to TRBJ2-2; 10 bases are a match to TRBD2. The V segment lost 5 bases and the J segment 2 bases; nucleotides outside the gene matches: 20. The CDR3 is made up of 20 amino acids. CDR1 and CDR2 (germline): SQVTM, ANQGSEA.

The chain has TRBV2 and TRBJ2-3; D may be TRBD1 (6 bases). Germline lookup yields CDR1 SNHLY and CDR2 FYNNEI. The ends were cut back, 7 bases at V and 1 base at J, with 15 bases in the middle. This CDR3 contains 15 residues. CDR3 coding DNA: TGTGCCAGCAAAATAAGGGGGATTTGCACAGATACGCAGTATTTT. Its protein is CASKIRGICTDTQYF.

On this clone: The identical CDR3 is also encoded by other nucleotide sequences in the sample. The chain links TRBV6-5 to TRBJ1-5; 7 bases align to TRBD1. Unmatched junction bases numbered 5, after V lost 5 bases and J lost 7 bases. Germline CDR1 and CDR2: MNHEY and SVGAGI. The CDR3 spans 13 residues. CDR3 in amino acids: CASSPDRDQPQHF. As DNA, the CDR3 is TGTGCCAGCAGTCCAGACAGGGACCAGCCCCAGCATTTT.

The V call is TRBV9, the J call TRBJ2-1; D possibly corresponds to TRBD2 (6 bases). Between the trimmed V and J ends, which lost 0 bases and 4 bases, there was a span of 17 bases. The CDR3 is made up of 17 amino acids. The V gene's germline CDR1 is SGDLS and CDR2 YYNGEE. CDR3 loop: CASSVGTRRGRYNEQFF. The CDR3, as DNA: TGTGCCAGCAGCGTAGGGACAAGGAGGGGTCGGTACAATGAGCAGTTCTTC.

V and J are TRBV10-3 and TRBJ1-1; D ambiguous. The V gene's germline CDR1 is ENHRY and CDR2 SYGVKD. The V and J ends lost 10 bases and 6 bases respectively, with 18 bases between them. This CDR3 is 13 amino acids long. The CDR3 reads CATKQTRGAEAFF. CDR3 sequence (DNA): TGTGCCACTAAACAAACACGAGGCGCTGAAGCTTTCTTT.

The V and J genes are TRBV28 and TRBJ2-3, with 8 bases lining up with TRBD2. From germline, CDR1 is MDHEN and CDR2 SYDVKM. The CDR3 is 16 amino acids. J was trimmed by 5 bases and V by 5 bases; bases with no gene match: 12. This chain's CDR3 is CASSPAAAGDQDTQYF. CDR3 sequence (DNA): TGTGCCAGCAGTCCCGCGGCAGCGGGGGACCAAGATACGCAGTATTTT.

The chain couples TRBV6-1 to TRBJ1-1, with a possible D match to TRBD1 (6 bases). Germline V gives CDR1 MNHNS, CDR2 SASEGT. Trimming took 1 base from V and 5 from J, leaving 11 bases between them. This CDR3 comprises 14 residues. The CDR3 nucleotides are TGTGCCAGCAGTGAAGGGAACAGGGAGACTGAAGCTTTCTTT. Its protein is CASSEGNRETEAFF.

This rearrangement joins TRBV27 to TRBJ2-5; perhaps TRBD1 as D (5 bases). CDR3 length: 14 amino acids. CDR1 MNHEY and CDR2 SMNVEV come from the germline V gene (reference sequence). V was cut by 4 bases and J by 3 bases, with 12 bases left in between. The CDR3 region is CASSSTRVKETQYF. CDR3 DNA sequence: TGTGCCAGCAGTTCCACCAGGGTAAAAGAGACCCAGTACTTC.

The V and J genes are TRBV7-9 and TRBJ2-5; D unclear. This CDR3 is built from 14 residues. The germline V and J ends were trimmed by 1 base and 1 base, with 7 bases remaining between them. CDR1 is SEHNR and CDR2 is FQNEAQ in the germline V gene (reference sequence). CDR3 protein: CASSLGPGQETQYF. The DNA for the CDR3 is TGTGCCAGCAGCTTAGGTCCAGGCCAAGAGACCCAGTACTTC.

The V and J genes are TRBV28 and TRBJ2-2; no clear D gene. The CDR3 covers 17 residues. V lost 6 bases, J lost 3 bases, and 20 bases lay in between. Germline lookup yields CDR1 MDHEN and CDR2 SYDVKM. The CDR3 reads CASSNPWAAPDTGELFF. CDR3 bases: TGTGCCAGCAGCAACCCGTGGGCAGCCCCGGACACCGGGGAGCTGTTTTTT.

The J gene is TRBJ1-2, the V gene TRBV9, with 7 bases fitting TRBD1. This CDR3 is built from 14 residues. The V and J ends lost 0 bases and 8 bases, in that order; junction bases with no gene match: 7. Germline CDR1 reads SGDLS; CDR2 reads YYNGEE. CDR3 residues: CASSVGNRGQGYTF. In nucleotides, the CDR3 is TGTGCCAGCAGCGTAGGTAATAGGGGGCAAGGCTACACCTTC.

The chain has TRBV5-6 and TRBJ1-2, with 8 bases that match TRBD1. This CDR3 contains 16 residues. Germline V gives CDR1 SGHDT, CDR2 YYEEEE. V was pared by 2 bases and J by 6 bases, with 12 bases of the junction left unmatched. The CDR3 reads CASSFPDRAGSDGYTF. CDR3 DNA: TGTGCCAGCAGCTTTCCGGACAGGGCAGGCAGTGATGGCTACACCTTC.

This clone was recorded once. The V call is TRBV4-3, the J call TRBJ2-1; TRBD2 aligns across 7 bases. CDR3 length equals 18 residues. CDR1 is LGHNA and CDR2 is YSLEER in the germline V gene. Unmatched junction bases numbered 14, after V lost 1 base and J lost 5 bases. Here the CDR3 reads CASSQVLRAGTRDNEQFF. Here the CDR3 DNA reads TGCGCCAGCAGCCAAGTTTTGAGAGCGGGGACGAGAGACAATGAGCAGTTCTTC.